This T cell receptor beta chain appears in the sequencing data of a study of regulatory T cells in long-lasting Graves disease. Relying on iRepertoire HTBI primers and Arm-PCR of CDR3 regions, the team built TCR beta libraries. TCRdb recomputed calls from the multiplex PCR reads with MiXCR, one row per CDR3 protein. The sample lists 400,000 to 550,000 distinct CDR3 sequences, 14% to 15% occurring once. Time point of the sample: newly diagnosed GD, antithyroid drugs for less than 3 months. Scientists built the TCR library using RNA that was extracted from PBMCs. This clonotype was seen more than once but under ten times. Germline-derived CDR1 and CDR2 are LGHNA and YNFKEQ. With 1 base clipped from V and 7 bases from J, the junction kept 13 bases outside the gene matches. The CDR3 spans 17 residues. These sequences were also reported in another study, on T cells in Graves' hyperthyroidism and ophthalmopathy. According to that study: HTBI primers drove first-round RT-PCR of the TCR CDR3.

The source was peripheral blood mononuclear cells (PBMCs), collected at new diagnosis, from a patient treated with antithyroid drugs. This TCR derives from a woman in her 30s with Graves disease. The gene calls are TRBV4-2 and TRBJ1-5, with 7 bases matching TRBD1. The CDR3 DNA reads TGTGCCAGCAGCCAAGCCCTGACAGGGCACCCGTTCCAGCCCCAGCATTTT. This encodes CASSQALTGHPFQPQHF.